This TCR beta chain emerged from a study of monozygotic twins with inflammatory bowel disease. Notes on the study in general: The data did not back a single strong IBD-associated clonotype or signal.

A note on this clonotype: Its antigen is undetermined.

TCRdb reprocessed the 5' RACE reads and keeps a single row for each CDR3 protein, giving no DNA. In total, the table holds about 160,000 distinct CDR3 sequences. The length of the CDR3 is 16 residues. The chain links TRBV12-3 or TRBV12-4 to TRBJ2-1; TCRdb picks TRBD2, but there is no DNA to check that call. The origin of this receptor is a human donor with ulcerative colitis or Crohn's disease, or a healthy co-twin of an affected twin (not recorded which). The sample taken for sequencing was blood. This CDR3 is CASTPTGSSAFNEQFF.